What follows are 24 T cell receptor beta chains derived from one specimen sequenced in a study of cytomegalovirus exposure and HLA in healthy donors. Primers: 60 Vbeta forward and 13 Jbeta reverse. The method was immunoSEQ multiplex PCR; TCRdb's version includes in-frame clones alone and lacks a portion of them. The sample totals about 200,000 clones. Specimen: PBMCs. The origin of the receptors is a boy between 5 and 17 years old in good health and CMV-seronegative.

A remark on this clone: Mismatch with germline at one junction end may stem from a read error. The rearrangement uses TRBV6-6 and TRBJ1-5; 12 nucleotides align to TRBD1. Germline CDR1 and CDR2: MNHNY and SVGAGI (reference sequence). This CDR3 has 13 amino acids. The DNA of the CDR3 is TGTGCCGGCAGCAGGGACAGGGGGCTCCCCCAGCATTTT. It is translated as CAGSRDRGLPQHF.

The chain employs TRBV6-5 and TRBJ1-6; 8 bases line up with TRBD1. Germline loops: CDR1 MNHEY, CDR2 SVGAGI. Losses at the gene ends were 2 bases for V and 12 bases for J; bases not matched to a gene: 6. The CDR3 is made up of 14 amino acids. CDR3 nucleotides: TGTGCCAGCAGTTACAAAATTACAGGGGGACCCCTCCACTTT. Translation: CASSYKITGGPLHF.

V gene TRBV10-3 combines with J gene TRBJ1-1, with a possible D match to TRBD1 (5 bases). CDR1 is ENHRY and CDR2 is SYGVKD in the germline V gene. CDR3 length equals 18 residues. Trimming took 0 bases from V and 0 from J, leaving 17 bases between them. CDR3 DNA sequence: TGTGCCATCAGTGAGTCGCCGCGGGGCCTTGGAATGAACACTGAAGCTTTCTTT. Translation: CAISESPRGLGMNTEAFF.

The CDR3 loop is CASSASGQTDTQYF. CDR3 nucleotides: TGTGCCAGCAGTGCATCCGGACAGACAGATACGCAGTATTTT. This chain links TRBV6-4 with TRBJ2-3, with D possibly TRBD1 on 6 matching bases. The CDR3 contains 14 residues. The V end was cut by 4 bases, the J end by 3 bases, with 11 bases between. Germline values: CDR1 MRHNA, CDR2 SNTAGT.

The chain carries TRBV5-1 and TRBJ2-5; 9 bases align to TRBD2. This CDR3 is 17 amino acids long. Germline V gives CDR1 SGHRS, CDR2 YFSETQ. Trimming cost V 0 bases and J 1 base; bases outside gene matches: 7. The CDR3 sequence: CASSLAPSGASQETQYF. The CDR3, as DNA: TGCGCCAGCAGCTTGGCCCCTAGCGGGGCCTCCCAAGAGACCCAGTACTTC.

The chain is built from TRBV6-6 and TRBJ1-1; 7 nucleotides match TRBD1. Unmatched junction bases numbered 8, after V lost 4 bases and J lost 0 bases. This CDR3 has 16 residues. Germline-derived CDR1 and CDR2 are MNHNY and SVGAGI (reference sequence). DNA of the CDR3: TGTGCCAGCAGTTGGACCAGACAGGGTCTGAACACTGAAGCTTTCTTT. It is translated as CASSWTRQGLNTEAFF.

This sequence joins TRBV19 and TRBJ1-1, with D uncertain. The CDR3 has 15 residues. Per the germline V gene, CDR1 is LNHDA and CDR2 is SQIVND (reference sequence). Trimming pared 4 bases from V and 5 bases from J, leaving 17 bases between. CDR3 bases: TGTGCCAGTAGTAAAGTCCAAGAAGTACGGACTGAAGCTTTCTTT. Translating gives CASSKVQEVRTEAFF.

The chain combines TRBV2 with TRBJ2-5; 7 nucleotides align to TRBD2. CDR3 size: 14 residues. The V segment lost 8 bases and the J segment 5 bases; nucleotides outside the gene matches: 11. Per the germline V gene, CDR1 is SNHLY and CDR2 is FYNNEI. Here the CDR3 DNA reads TGTGCCAGCCAGACTAGCCCAGTGCGGGAGACCCAGTACTTC. Protein product: CASQTSPVRETQYF.

CDR3 in amino acids: CASRLGGRGTQYF. The CDR3 nucleotides are TGTGCCTCCCGACTTGGGGGGAGAGGGACCCAGTACTTC. The J gene is TRBJ2-5, the V gene TRBV30; D is perhaps TRBD2 (6 bases). Germline V CDR1 and CDR2: GTSNPN, SVGIG (reference sequence). V lost 7 bases and J 7 bases, leaving 19 bases between the germline ends. CDR3 length equals 13 residues.

V and J are TRBV25-1 and TRBJ1-1; D unclear. V lost 2 bases, J lost 5 bases, and 15 bases lay in between. This CDR3 comprises 15 residues. Germline V gene data show CDR1 as MGHDK and CDR2 as SYGVNS. The CDR3 reads CASSEGGPGGTEAFF. The CDR3 coding sequence is TGTGCCAGCAGTGAAGGCGGGCCGGGAGGGACTGAAGCTTTCTTT.

This chain uses TRBV2 with TRBJ2-1, with TRBD2 identical over 10 bases. There are 15 residues in the CDR3. The germline gives CDR1 SNHLY, CDR2 FYNNEI. Trimming removed 4 bases from V and 2 bases from J; junction bases left unmatched: 2. DNA of the CDR3: TGTGCCAGCAGTGGTAGCGGGGGGACCTACAATGAGCAGTTCTTC. It yields the protein CASSGSGGTYNEQFF.

The chain couples TRBV28 to TRBJ2-7; the D gene is possibly TRBD1 (6 bases). The V end was cut by 8 bases, the J end by 0 bases, with 23 bases between. Germline V gene sequence: CDR1 MDHEN, CDR2 SYDVKM. The CDR3 is 17 amino acids. CDR3 in DNA: TGTGCCAGCTTTACAGGGAACTCTTTTAGGGGCTCCTACGAGCAGTACTTC. This sequence encodes CASFTGNSFRGSYEQYF.

V gene TRBV5-5 combines with J gene TRBJ2-2; 8 positions match TRBD2. The CDR3 is 16 amino acids. Germline V gene data show CDR1 as SGHKS and CDR2 as YYEKEE (reference sequence). Losses at the gene ends were 3 bases for V and 7 bases for J; bases not matched to a gene: 11. CDR3 DNA sequence: TGTGCCAGCAGCTCTCCCACGCTAGCGGGTAACGGGGAGCTGTTTTTT. It specifies CASSSPTLAGNGELFF.

In DNA form, the CDR3 reads TGCAGCTTCGGGGATAGGGGGTTCTACACCTTC. Its translation is CSFGDRGFYTF. The rearrangement links TRBV29-1 to TRBJ1-2, with a weak D call TRBD1 (6 bases). This CDR3 has 11 amino acids. CDR1 and CDR2 from the germline V gene are SQVTM and ANQGSEA. The V end lost 8 bases, the J end lost 10 bases, and 17 bases lay between the germline ends.

The CDR3 DNA reads TGTGCCAGCAGCCCCAGGTGGGGGGGCTATGGCTACACCTTC. This translates into CASSPRWGGYGYTF. This chain connects TRBV7-8 to TRBJ1-2; D is perhaps TRBD1 (5 bases). Trimming removed 5 bases from V and 4 bases from J, with 14 bases in between. The CDR3 sequence is 14 residues long. The germline gives CDR1 SGHVS, CDR2 FQNEAQ.

CDR3 in DNA: TGTGCCAGTAGTAGGACCTCCGGGACATATGCGAATGAGCAGTTCTTC. This gives the protein CASSRTSGTYANEQFF. This chain joins TRBV19 and TRBJ2-1, with D tentatively TRBD1 (6 bases). V dropped 4 bases and J dropped 7 bases, with 20 bases sitting between them. From germline, CDR1 is LNHDA and CDR2 SQIVND (reference sequence). The CDR3 extends over 16 amino acids.

The gene calls are TRBV5-6 and TRBJ1-1; D is undetermined. Germline lookup yields CDR1 SGHDT and CDR2 YYEEEE. Trimming removed 0 bases from V and 2 bases from J, with 14 bases in between. The CDR3 length is 16 residues. The CDR3 DNA follows: TGTGCCAGCAGCTTGGGGGTTTGGCGGCTTAACACTGAAGCTTTCTTT. Translated: CASSLGVWRLNTEAFF.

The chain joins TRBV30 to TRBJ1-5; D may be TRBD1 (6 bases). The V gene's germline CDR1 is GTSNPN and CDR2 SVGIG (reference sequence). With 5 bases removed from V and 5 bases from J, the gap between germline ends came to 13 bases. CDR3 size: 13 residues. Here the CDR3 reads CAWSQGSHQPQHF. The DNA of the CDR3 is TGTGCCTGGTCACAGGGCTCCCATCAGCCCCAGCATTTT.

V and J are TRBV6-5 and TRBJ1-1; tentative D call: TRBD1 (6 bases). Trimming left V 6 bases short and J 3 bases short, with 8 bases between. In germline, CDR1 is MNHEY, CDR2 SVGAGI. This CDR3 is built from 12 residues. The CDR3 is CASSRQDTEAFF. The CDR3 nucleotides read TGTGCCAGCAGCCGACAGGACACTGAAGCTTTCTTT.

J is TRBJ2-5 and V is TRBV18; tentative D call: TRBD2 (6 bases). V was pared by 1 base and J by 5 bases, with 11 bases between. This CDR3 spans 14 amino acids. Germline lookup yields CDR1 KGHSH and CDR2 LQKENI. Here the CDR3 reads CASSPLLEGETQYF. DNA for the CDR3: TGTGCCAGCTCACCACTTTTGGAGGGGGAGACCCAGTACTTC.

The rearrangement uses TRBV11-2 and TRBJ2-3, with D uncertain. The germline V gene encodes CDR1 SGHAT and CDR2 FQNNGV. The CDR3 sequence is 13 residues long. V was trimmed by 11 bases and J by 2 bases, leaving 14 bases between them. Written as DNA, the CDR3 is TGTGCCTCTGCGAGAGGTACCACAGATACGCAGTATTTT. The encoded protein is CASARGTTDTQYF.

This chain uses TRBV27 with TRBJ2-2; TRBD1 matches at 11 bases. J gave up 6 bases and V 5 bases, and 8 bases lay outside the gene matches. Germline V CDR1 and CDR2: MNHEY, SMNVEV (reference sequence). The CDR3 is made up of 16 amino acids. The CDR3 DNA reads as TGTGCCAGCAGTCCTACGGTGGACAGGGGGCCCGGGGAGCTGTTTTTT. Translated: CASSPTVDRGPGELFF.

V usage is TRBV28 and J usage is TRBJ2-2, with D perhaps matching TRBD2 (5 bases). Trimming removed 7 bases at V and 4 bases at J, with 13 bases between. The length of the CDR3 is 14 residues. The germline gives CDR1 MDHEN, CDR2 SYDVKM. CDR3 sequence reads: CASTRPAGTGELFF. CDR3 DNA: TGTGCCAGCACCCGCCCTGCGGGCACCGGGGAGCTGTTTTTT.

The V gene is TRBV6-4, the J gene TRBJ2-3; 7 bases fit TRBD1. Germline values: CDR1 MRHNA, CDR2 SNTAGT. The CDR3 covers 18 residues. V dropped 6 bases and J dropped 6; count of bases not matched to a gene: 21. The CDR3 nucleotides are TGTGCCAGCAGGTTCACCGCCTGGGACAGCGGTTCTGCGGATACGCAGTATTTT. Amino acids: CASRFTAWDSGSADTQYF.